Presented here are 16 T cell receptor beta chains from one specimen sequenced in a study of blood T cell repertoires in COVID-19. Assay: immunoSEQ multiplex PCR; the TCRdb copy retains only in-frame clones and omits some. The table has under 250,000 clones, around 80% seen once. Sequencing was carried out using peripheral blood. The source is a middle-aged man with acute or convalescent COVID-19.

This clone came up once. The chain combines TRBV12-5 with TRBJ2-3; 8 nucleotides align to TRBD2. Germline V lookup: CDR1 LGHNT, CDR2 FRNRAP. CDR3 size: 13 residues. The V gene end was trimmed by 4 bases and the J gene end by 7 bases; junction bases not matched to a gene: 4. For the CDR3, the DNA is TGTGCTAGTGGTTCGATTAGCGGGAATACGCAGTATTTT. It specifies CASGSISGNTQYF.

Notes on this clone: At one end the junction does not follow the germline gene, possibly because of a read error. The chain couples TRBV30 to TRBJ1-1; TRBD1 might be the D (6 bases). Germline V gene sequence: CDR1 GTSNPN, CDR2 SVGIG (reference sequence). This CDR3 comprises 11 residues. DNA of the CDR3: TGTGCCTGGAGTGCCCGGACAGAAGGTTTCTTT. Protein product: CAWSARTEGFF.

The CDR3 sequence: CAIRADRANTGELFF. The CDR3 region has the DNA TGTGCCATCAGGGCGGACAGGGCGAACACCGGGGAGCTGTTTTTT. This chain joins TRBV10-3 and TRBJ2-2; 8 nucleotides align to TRBD1. The CDR3 runs 15 residues. V lost 6 bases to trimming and J lost 0 bases; unmatched junction nucleotides: 3. The V gene's germline CDR1 is ENHRY and CDR2 SYGVKD.

J is TRBJ2-3 and V is TRBV5-6; tentatively, D is TRBD2 (6 bases). CDR1 SGHDT and CDR2 YYEEEE come from the germline V gene. The CDR3 spans 16 residues. V lost 0 bases, J lost 4 bases, and 15 bases lay in between. CDR3 residues: CASSLGGGMRADTQYF. DNA of the CDR3: TGTGCCAGCAGCTTGGGGGGCGGGATGAGGGCAGATACGCAGTATTTT. The whole variable domain, remainder taken from reference TRBV5-6 and TRBJ2-3, is DAGVTQSPTHLIKTRGQQVTLRCSPKSGHDTVSWYQQALGQGPQFIFQYYEEEERQRGNFPDRFSGHQFPNYSSELNVNALLLGDSALYLCASSLGGGMRADTQYFGPGTRLTVL.

This clone occurred many times. This rearrangement joins TRBV5-8 to TRBJ2-1, with D possibly TRBD1 on 5 matching bases. V was clipped by 0 bases and J by 4 bases, with 5 bases between them. CDR3 length: 13 amino acids. Germline V gives CDR1 SGHTS, CDR2 YDEGEE. The CDR3 is CASSLGQYNEQFF. CDR3 nucleotides: TGTGCCAGCAGCTTGGGACAGTACAATGAGCAGTTCTTC.

Here the CDR3 reads CASSQDGDWAEAFF. CDR3 nucleotides: TGTGCCAGCAGCCAAGACGGGGATTGGGCTGAAGCTTTCTTT. The rearrangement links TRBV4-2 to TRBJ1-1; D unresolved. The CDR3 consists of 14 residues. CDR1 and CDR2 (germline): LGHNA, YNFKEQ. Trimming pared 0 bases from V and 6 bases from J, leaving 11 bases between.

This rearrangement joins TRBV29-1 to TRBJ1-1; D may be TRBD1 (6 bases). The CDR3 loop spans 14 amino acids. The germline V gene encodes CDR1 SQVTM and CDR2 ANQGSEA. V lost 5 bases, J lost 2 bases, and 15 bases lay in between. In nucleotides, the CDR3 is TGCAGCGTTATAGGGGGGGCAGGAAACACTGAAGCTTTCTTT. This encodes CSVIGGAGNTEAFF.

The rearrangement joins TRBV19 to TRBJ1-4, with 8 bases aligning to TRBD1. Per the germline V gene, CDR1 is LNHDA and CDR2 is SQIVND (reference sequence). V shed 8 bases and J 3 bases; nucleotides not matched to a gene: 8. CDR3 size: 15 residues. CDR3 residues: CASSQGARANEKLFF. DNA of the CDR3: TGTGCCAGTTCTCAGGGGGCGCGAGCTAATGAAAAACTGTTTTTT.

This clone was recorded only once. J is TRBJ1-2 and V is TRBV7-9; D is perhaps TRBD1 (6 bases). This CDR3 is built from 13 residues. The germline CDR1 and CDR2 sequences are SEHNR and FQNEAQ (reference sequence). The germline V and J ends were trimmed by 5 bases and 7 bases, with 14 bases remaining between them. CDR3 in DNA: TGTGCCAGCAGCCGGACAGATTCTAGTGGCTACACCTTC. It translates to CASSRTDSSGYTF. The variable domain in full, with the rest retrieved from reference TRBV7-9 and TRBJ1-2, is DTGVSQNPRHKITKRGQNVTFRCDPISEHNRLYWYRQTLGQGPEFLTYFQNEAQLEKSRLLSDRFSAERPKGSFSTLEIQRTEQGDSAMYLCASSRTDSSGYTFGSGTRLTVV.

This clone was detected only a few times. This sequence joins TRBV3-1 (or the pseudogene TRBV3-2) and TRBJ2-7; 8 bases agree with TRBD2. V lost 4 bases, J lost 5 bases, and 7 bases stayed unmatched. This CDR3 spans 14 amino acids. Germline V gives CDR1 LGHDT, CDR2 YNNKEL (reference sequence). This CDR3 reads CASSLAGSSNEQYF. CDR3 nucleotide sequence: TGTGCCAGCAGCCTAGCGGGGAGTTCCAACGAGCAGTACTTC.

In nucleotides, the CDR3 is TGTGCCAGCAGCCCTCGGACAGGGACCAACACCGGGGAGCTGTTTTTT. Protein sequence: CASSPRTGTNTGELFF. The chain joins TRBV9 to TRBJ2-2, with 8 positions matching TRBD1. The germline V gene encodes CDR1 SGDLS and CDR2 YYNGEE. The CDR3 contains 16 residues. Germline trimming cut 4 bases from V and 2 bases from J; bases unmatched to any gene: 7.

Concerning this clone itself: The identical CDR3 is also encoded by other nucleotide sequences in the sample. The chain recombines TRBV18 with TRBJ2-1, with 11 bases identical to TRBD2. CDR1 and CDR2 (germline): KGHSH, LQKENI. The length of the CDR3 is 14 residues. J gave up 5 bases and V 3 bases, and 0 bases lay outside the gene matches. Here the CDR3 DNA reads TGTGCCAGCTCACCGACTAGCGGGAACAATGAGCAGTTCTTC. It yields the protein CASSPTSGNNEQFF.

The sample holds a few counts of this clone. The genes are TRBV6-5 and TRBJ1-1; 9 bases fit TRBD1. V shed 5 bases and J 3 bases; nucleotides not matched to a gene: 4. CDR1 is MNHEY and CDR2 is SVGAGI in the germline V gene. This CDR3 region has 14 residues. CDR3 sequence reads: CASSQDRGDTEAFF. The CDR3 bases are TGTGCCAGCAGTCAGGACAGGGGAGACACTGAAGCTTTCTTT.

In this sample, this clone turned up once. The chain joins TRBV3-1 (or the pseudogene TRBV3-2) to TRBJ2-1, with D possibly matching TRBD2 (6 bases). Trimming pared 0 bases from V and 8 bases from J, leaving 8 bases between. From germline, CDR1 is LGHDT and CDR2 YNNKEL (reference sequence). The CDR3 runs to 13 residues. The CDR3: CASSQDREDEQFF. CDR3 nucleotide sequence: TGTGCCAGCAGCCAAGATAGGGAGGATGAGCAGTTCTTC.

In this sample, this clone turned up many times. The V call is TRBV13, the J call TRBJ2-7; the D gene is possibly TRBD2 (6 bases). Germline V CDR1 and CDR2: PRHDT, FYEKMQ (reference sequence). Deletions cut 8 bases from V and 2 bases from J, with 16 bases between. The CDR3 sequence is 14 residues long. CDR3 sequence: CASSSRASAYEQYF. The CDR3, as DNA: TGTGCCAGCTCCTCCAGGGCTAGCGCCTACGAGCAGTACTTC.

This chain joins TRBV4-3 and TRBJ2-7; D ambiguous. Germline CDR1 is LGHNA and CDR2 is YSLEER. The CDR3 covers 13 residues. V gave up 4 bases and J gave up 2 bases, with 9 bases separating them. CDR3 protein: CASSRTVTYEQYF. Here the CDR3 DNA reads TGCGCCAGCAGCCGAACAGTCACCTACGAGCAGTACTTC.